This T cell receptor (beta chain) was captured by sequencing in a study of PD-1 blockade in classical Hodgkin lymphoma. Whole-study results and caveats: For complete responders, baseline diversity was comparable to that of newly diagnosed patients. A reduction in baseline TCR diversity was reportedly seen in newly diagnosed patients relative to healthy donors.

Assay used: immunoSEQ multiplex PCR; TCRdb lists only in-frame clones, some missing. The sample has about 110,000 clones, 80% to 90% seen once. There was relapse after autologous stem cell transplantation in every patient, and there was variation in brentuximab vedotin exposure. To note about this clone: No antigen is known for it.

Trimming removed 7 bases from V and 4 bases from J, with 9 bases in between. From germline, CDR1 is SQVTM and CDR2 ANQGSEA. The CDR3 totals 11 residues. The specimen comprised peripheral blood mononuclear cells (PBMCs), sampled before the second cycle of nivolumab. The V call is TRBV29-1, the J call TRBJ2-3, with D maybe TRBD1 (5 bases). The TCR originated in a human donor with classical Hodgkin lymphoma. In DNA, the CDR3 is TGCAGCGCCCAGGGTTCAGATACGCAGTATTTT. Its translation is CSAQGSDTQYF.